A selection of T cell receptor beta chains follows, all from one sample in a study of T cells in Graves' hyperthyroidism and ophthalmopathy. TCRdb itself ran the multiplex PCR reads through MiXCR, one entry per CDR3 protein. The top ten hold around 48% of the sample, which has some 200,000 distinct CDR3 sequences, roughly a sixth seen once. Sequenced sample: blood. These receptors were collected from a woman aged 45-65 years with Graves' hyperthyroidism. Each CDR3 is given with its conserved first and last residue. A D gene is named only where the DNA matches it firmly. For some rows the clone size is stated as once, few or many, or as a class when expanded; others skip it.

j_call,clone_size,v_call,d_call,cdr3_aa,cdr3_nt
TRBJ2-6,few,TRBV6-1,TRBD1,CASTHSPGQGFSGANVLTF,TGTGCCAGCACCCACTCACCGGGACAGGGTTTCTCTGGGGCCAACGTCCTGACTTTC
TRBJ2-1,many,TRBV11-2,-,CASSSTSRGYYNEQFF,TGTGCCAGCAGCAGTACTAGTCGGGGGTATTACAATGAGCAGTTCTTC
TRBJ2-7,many,TRBV14,TRBD2,CASSPLAGGTYEQYF,TGTGCCAGCAGCCCCCTCGCGGGAGGCACCTACGAGCAGTACTTC
TRBJ2-7,many,TRBV5-8,-,CASSIRGNEQYF,TGTGCCAGCAGCATTCGGGGCAACGAGCAGTACTTC
TRBJ2-7,few,TRBV30,-,CAWNAGTYEQYF,TGTGCCTGGAATGCAGGAACCTACGAGCAGTACTTC
TRBJ2-5,-,TRBV14,-,CASSQVGAKETQYF,TGTGCCAGCAGCCAAGTAGGAGCGAAAGAGACCCAGTACTTC
TRBJ2-5,-,TRBV20-1,TRBD2,CSARGTRKETQYF,TGCAGTGCTAGAGGGACTAGGAAAGAGACCCAGTACTTC
TRBJ2-2,-,TRBV27,TRBD1,CASSLLWTGGNTGELFF,TGTGCCAGCAGTTTATTATGGACAGGCGGGAACACCGGGGAGCTGTTTTTT
TRBJ2-1,few,TRBV5-1,-,CASSLKIRSYNEQFF,TGCGCCAGCAGCTTGAAGATTCGCTCCTACAATGAGCAGTTCTTC
TRBJ2-7,many,TRBV10-3,-,CAISEGSSYEQYF,TGTGCCATCAGTGAGGGCAGCTCCTACGAGCAGTACTTC
TRBJ2-1,many,TRBV25-1,TRBD2,CATGTAQFLLAGWAYNEQFF,TGTGCCACCGGGACAGCCCAATTCCTACTAGCGGGTTGGGCCTACAATGAGCAGTTCTTC
TRBJ2-5,many,TRBV12-3/TRBV12-4,TRBD2,CASSLGRLAATPETQYF,TGTGCCAGCAGTTTGGGGCGGCTAGCGGCAACTCCAGAGACCCAGTACTTC
TRBJ1-4,many,TRBV11-2,-,CASSLGGQGHEKLFF,TGTGCCAGCAGCTTAGGGGGTCAGGGGCATGAAAAACTGTTTTTT
TRBJ1-5,many,TRBV5-1,TRBD1,CASSPGTGVGNQPQHF,TGCGCCAGCAGCCCGGGGACAGGGGTTGGCAATCAGCCCCAGCATTTT
TRBJ1-5,-,TRBV4-1,-,CASSQVEGQPQHF,TGCGCCAGCAGCCAAGTCGAGGGACAGCCCCAGCATTTT
TRBJ2-7,few,TRBV27,TRBD2,CASSNRTSGYSYEQYF,TGTGCCAGCAGTAACCGGACTAGCGGGTACTCCTACGAGCAGTACTTC
TRBJ1-3,-,TRBV20-1,TRBD1,CSARPGTEVGNTIYF,TGCAGTGCTAGACCCGGGACAGAAGTTGGAAACACCATATATTTT
TRBJ2-1,many,TRBV20-1,TRBD2,CSARDTSGRSRDEQFF,TGCAGTGCTAGAGATACGAGCGGGAGGTCGCGGGATGAGCAGTTCTTC
TRBJ2-5,-,TRBV19,TRBD2,CASRTSGEETQYF,TGTGCCAGTAGGACTAGCGGGGAAGAGACCCAGTACTTC
TRBJ2-7,few,TRBV11-2,-,CASSQMTAWEQYF,TGTGCCAGCAGCCAAATGACTGCCTGGGAGCAGTACTTC
TRBJ2-7,-,TRBV20-1,TRBD2,CSAPQSGRHNYEQYF,TGCAGTGCTCCACAGAGCGGGAGGCATAACTACGAGCAGTACTTC
TRBJ1-4,few,TRBV7-9,TRBD1,CASSPPRGNEKLFF,TGTGCCAGCAGCCCCCCCAGGGGGAATGAAAAACTGTTTTTT
TRBJ1-2,-,TRBV10-3,TRBD1,CAIRASGQNLNYGYTF,TGTGCCATCAGAGCATCGGGACAGAACTTAAACTATGGCTACACCTTC
TRBJ1-6,few,TRBV20-1,-,CSATRTDSPLHF,TGCAGTGCGACCAGGACGGACTCACCCCTCCACTTT
TRBJ2-3,-,TRBV7-9,-,CASSLVRTGTDTQYF,TGTGCCAGCAGCTTAGTAAGAACAGGCACAGATACGCAGTATTTT
TRBJ2-1,-,TRBV2,-,CASSADSFAYNEQFF,TGTGCCAGCAGTGCGGACAGTTTCGCCTACAATGAGCAGTTCTTC
TRBJ2-1,many,TRBV24-1,-,CATSDMPGPPRNEQFF,TGTGCCACCAGTGACATGCCAGGGCCACCTAGGAATGAGCAGTTCTTC
TRBJ2-7,few,TRBV2,TRBD2,CASSMTPGLAGEEQYF,TGTGCCAGCAGCATGACTCCGGGACTAGCGGGAGAGGAGCAGTACTTC
TRBJ1-1,few,TRBV29-1,-,CSVYPGPNTEAFF,TGCAGCGTCTATCCGGGACCGAACACTGAAGCTTTCTTT
TRBJ2-2,many,TRBV7-9,-,CASSNRANTGELFF,TGTGCCAGCAGCAACAGGGCGAACACCGGGGAGCTGTTTTTT
TRBJ2-2,-,TRBV12-3/TRBV12-4,TRBD1,CASRKDRGNTGGLFF,TGTGCCAGCAGAAAAGACAGGGGTAACACCGGGGGGCTGTTTTTT
TRBJ1-1,many,TRBV12-3/TRBV12-4,TRBD1,CASSTMTGTAFF,TGTGCCAGCAGTACCATGACAGGGACAGCTTTCTTT
TRBJ2-5,-,TRBV5-6,TRBD1,CASSLADRVETQYF,TGTGCCAGCAGCTTGGCGGACAGGGTGGAGACCCAGTACTTC
TRBJ2-5,many,TRBV11-2,-,CASSLGYRQQETQYF,TGTGCCAGCAGCTTAGGGTACCGACAGCAAGAGACCCAGTACTTC
TRBJ2-7,-,TRBV28,-,CASKASRRKQYF,TGTGCCAGCAAAGCGAGCCGGAGGAAGCAGTACTTC
TRBJ2-7,many,TRBV20-1,-,CSAGPGLTYEQYF,TGCAGTGCTGGGCCGGGACTGACCTACGAGCAGTACTTC
TRBJ1-1,many,TRBV11-3,TRBD1,CASSRDSPNTEAFF,TGTGCCAGCAGCCGGGACAGTCCGAACACTGAAGCTTTCTTT
TRBJ2-1,-,TRBV6-1,-,CASSWTEGPDRYNEQFF,TGTGCCAGCAGTTGGACAGAGGGACCAGACCGCTACAATGAGCAGTTCTTC
TRBJ2-1,-,TRBV2,-,CASSELAAYNEQFF,TGTGCCAGCAGTGAATTAGCGGCATACAATGAGCAGTTCTTC
TRBJ1-1,many,TRBV27,TRBD1,CASSNTYSTGSDEAFF,TGTGCCAGCAGTAACACCTACTCGACAGGGTCAGATGAAGCTTTCTTT
TRBJ1-4,-,TRBV6-1,-,CASRGPKNEKLFF,TGTGCCAGCAGGGGACCGAAAAATGAAAAACTGTTTTTT
TRBJ1-2,many,TRBV15,-,CATSRDTGAFGYTF,TGTGCCACCAGCAGAGATACGGGGGCTTTCGGCTACACCTTC
TRBJ1-1,many,TRBV24-1,-,CATMVGENTEAFF,TGTGCCACCATGGTCGGGGAGAACACTGAAGCTTTCTTT